The present T cell receptor beta chain was sequenced within a study of Ad26.COV2.S vaccination and SARS-CoV-2 variants. CDR1 SGHRS and CDR2 YFSETQ come from the germline V gene. The CDR3 totals 16 residues. Trimming took off 3 bases at V and 1 base at J, with 16 bases between the two ends. Profiled with immunoSEQ multiplex PCR; TCRdb holds only in-frame clones, not every one. This table has about 330,000 clones, 90% appearing once. Specified treatment: some 19 received Ad26.COV2.S at low or high dose, single or two shots; roughly five received placebo; per-sample allocation not given. Sampling was performed 63 days after the first vaccine or placebo injection.

V usage is TRBV5-1 and J usage is TRBJ2-5; TRBD1 or TRBD2 may be the D gene (5 bases each). Sequences were derived from peripheral blood, sampled in a trial of Ad26.COV2.S vaccine versus placebo. This receptor was obtained from a person aged 18 to 65 who received the Ad26.COV2.S COVID-19 vaccine or a placebo. The CDR3 loop is CASSWAGTTGQETQYF. The CDR3 DNA reads as TGCGCCAGCAGCTGGGCCGGGACCACAGGCCAAGAGACCCAGTACTTC.